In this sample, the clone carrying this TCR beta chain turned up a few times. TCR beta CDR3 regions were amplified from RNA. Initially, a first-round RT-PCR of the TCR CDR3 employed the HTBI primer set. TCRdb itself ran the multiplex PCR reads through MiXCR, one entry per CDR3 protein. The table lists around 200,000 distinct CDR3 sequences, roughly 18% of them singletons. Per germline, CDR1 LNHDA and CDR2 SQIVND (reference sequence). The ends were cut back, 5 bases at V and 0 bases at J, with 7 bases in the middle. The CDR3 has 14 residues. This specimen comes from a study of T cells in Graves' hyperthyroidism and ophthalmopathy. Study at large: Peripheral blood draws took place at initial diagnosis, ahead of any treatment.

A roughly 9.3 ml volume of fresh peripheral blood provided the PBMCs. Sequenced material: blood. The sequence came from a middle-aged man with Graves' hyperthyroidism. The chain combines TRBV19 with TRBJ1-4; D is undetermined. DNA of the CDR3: TGTGCCAGTAGTGTCAGCGCAACTAATGAAAAACTGTTTTTT. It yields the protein CASSVSATNEKLFF.